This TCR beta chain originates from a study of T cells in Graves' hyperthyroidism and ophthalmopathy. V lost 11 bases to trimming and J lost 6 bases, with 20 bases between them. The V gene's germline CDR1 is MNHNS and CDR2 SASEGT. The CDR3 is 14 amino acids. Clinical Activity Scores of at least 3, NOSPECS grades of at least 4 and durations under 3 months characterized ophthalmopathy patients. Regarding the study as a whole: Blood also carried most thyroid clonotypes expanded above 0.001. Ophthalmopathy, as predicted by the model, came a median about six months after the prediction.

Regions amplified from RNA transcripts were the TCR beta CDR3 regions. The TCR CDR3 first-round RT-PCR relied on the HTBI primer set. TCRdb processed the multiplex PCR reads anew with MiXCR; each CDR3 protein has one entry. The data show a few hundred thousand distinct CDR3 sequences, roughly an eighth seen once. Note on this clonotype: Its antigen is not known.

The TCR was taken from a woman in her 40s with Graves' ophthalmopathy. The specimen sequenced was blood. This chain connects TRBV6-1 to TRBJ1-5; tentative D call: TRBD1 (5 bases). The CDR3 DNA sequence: TGTGCCGGCATCGAAGGGAGGGGAGGTCAGCCCCAGCATTTT. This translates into CAGIEGRGGQPQHF.